This T cell receptor (beta chain) emerged from a study of regulatory T cells in long-lasting Graves disease. This clonotype was observed a few times. Library construction for TCR beta used iRepertoire HTBI primers and Arm-PCR of CDR3 regions. Via MiXCR, TCRdb re-called the multiplex PCR reads, giving one row per CDR3 protein. This table holds some 370,000 distinct CDR3 sequences, less than 25% found once. The time point: persistent/refractory GD, antithyroid drugs over 5 years with positive TRAb. RNA extracted from PBMCs served as the sequencing template. CDR1 and CDR2 (germline): SGHTA, FQGNSA. J gave up 2 bases and V 1 base, and 6 bases lay outside the gene matches. This CDR3 contains 18 residues.

The sample was peripheral blood mononuclear cells (PBMCs), taken when the disease was refractory, from a patient treated with antithyroid drugs. This TCR came from a female donor with Graves disease. The J gene is TRBJ2-2, the V gene TRBV7-2; 11 bases map to TRBD2. The CDR3 coding sequence is TGTGCCAGCAGCTTAGGGTTAGCGGGAGGGCTCAACACCGGGGAGCTGTTTTTT. Amino acid sequence: CASSLGLAGGLNTGELFF.